This paragraph covers one T cell receptor beta chain sequence. This specimen comes from a study of control samples from healthy donors and cancer patients. This CDR3 has 15 amino acids. V trimming: 0 bases; J trimming: 2 bases; junction bases outside the gene matches: 4. Germline loops: CDR1 SGHDT, CDR2 YYEEEE. Here immunoSEQ multiplex PCR was the method, and the copy in TCRdb shows in-frame clones only, minus some. This table holds about 120,000 clones, roughly 87% found once. This clonotype was sampled from a man aged 18 to 30 in good health. Sequencing input: blood. The gene calls are TRBV5-6 and TRBJ1-1; 7 bases are a match to TRBD1. The CDR3 bases are TGTGCCAGCAGCTTGGCCCCAGGGGGAAACACTGAAGCTTTCTTT. Translated: CASSLAPGGNTEAFF.